A single sample gave rise to the 15 T cell receptor beta chains below, sequenced in a study of a mutant IDH1 vaccine in newly diagnosed glioma. As to time point: week 23, last vaccination. Doses consisted of 300 ug of mutant IDH1 20-mer peptide each, paired with topical imiquimod. The antigens of these receptors remain unknown. Assay used: immunoSEQ multiplex PCR; TCRdb lists only in-frame clones, some missing. The sample records 25,000 to 35,000 clones, approximately 80% being singletons. Material: PBMCs, obtained from a glioma patient whose treatment included an IDH1 peptide vaccine. All receptors derive from a woman younger than 30 with glioma.

V is TRBV27 and J is TRBJ1-2; D is unresolved. The CDR3 sequence is 11 residues long. The V end lost 5 bases, the J end lost 2 bases, and 3 bases lay between the germline ends. Germline CDR1 and CDR2: MNHEY and SMNVEV (reference sequence). Written as DNA, the CDR3 is TGTGCCAGCAGTGGCAACTATGGCTACACCTTC. It is translated as CASSGNYGYTF.

The chain carries TRBV19 and TRBJ1-4; maybe TRBD1 (5 bases). Germline assignment: CDR1 LNHDA and CDR2 SQIVND (reference sequence). This CDR3 contains 15 residues. Trimming cost V 9 bases and J 3 bases, with 17 bases left between them. The CDR3 spells CASTKMGLANEKLFF. The CDR3 DNA reads TGTGCCAGCACGAAAATGGGGCTGGCTAATGAAAAACTGTTTTTT.

The chain has TRBV5-5 and TRBJ2-7, with 10 bases that match TRBD1. Germline assignment: CDR1 SGHKS and CDR2 YYEKEE (reference sequence). This CDR3 has 15 amino acids. V trimming: 5 bases; J trimming: 5 bases; junction bases outside the gene matches: 10. CDR3 sequence (DNA): TGTGCCAGCAGGCGTGACAGGGGGCTGTACGACGAGCAGTACTTC. It yields the protein CASRRDRGLYDEQYF.

The rearrangement links TRBV19 to TRBJ1-5, with a possible D match to TRBD1 (5 bases). Deletions cut 7 bases from V and 6 bases from J, with 13 bases between. This CDR3 region has 13 residues. The germline V gene has CDR1 LNHDA and CDR2 SQIVND (reference sequence). CDR3 sequence (DNA): TGTGCCAGTACCCCGGGGGGGAGTCAGCCCCAGCATTTT. Protein sequence: CASTPGGSQPQHF.

The sample holds one count of this clone. The chain combines TRBV13 with TRBJ2-2; TRBD1 is a possible D gene (6 bases). The CDR3 contains 20 residues. V was shortened by 4 bases and J by 3 bases, with 27 bases between the two germline ends. CDR1 PRHDT and CDR2 FYEKMQ come from the germline V gene (reference sequence). In nucleotides, the CDR3 is TGTGCCAGCAGCTCCCCTCAACAGGGTAAGTGTTTTCGGGACACCGGGGAGCTGTTTTTT. It translates to CASSSPQQGKCFRDTGELFF. The whole variable domain, remainder taken from reference TRBV13 and TRBJ2-2, is AAGVIQSPRHLIKEKRETATLKCYPIPRHDTVYWYQQGPGQDPQFLISFYEKMQSDKGSIPDRFSAQQFSDYHSELNMSSLELGDSALYFCASSSPQQGKCFRDTGELFFGEGSRLTVL.

This chain connects TRBV7-2 to TRBJ2-7; D tentatively fits TRBD1 or TRBD2 (5 bases each). The CDR3 runs to 13 residues. V shed 5 bases and J shed 6 bases, with 14 bases lying between them. From germline, CDR1 is SGHTA and CDR2 FQGNSA. The CDR3 sequence: CASSPGPLREQYF. CDR3 in DNA: TGTGCCAGCAGCCCGGGGCCCCTCCGCGAGCAGTACTTC.

The chain couples TRBV7-2 to TRBJ2-6; D perhaps matches TRBD2 (6 bases). The V gene's germline CDR1 is SGHTA and CDR2 FQGNSA. With 5 bases removed from V and 1 base from J, the gap between germline ends came to 15 bases. CDR3 size: 17 residues. The CDR3 loop reads CASSARGTVSGANVLTF. In DNA, the CDR3 is TGTGCCAGCAGCGCTAGAGGGACTGTTTCTGGGGCCAACGTCCTGACTTTC.

This clone has a handful of counts. This chain uses TRBV7-9 with TRBJ1-1; 9 nucleotides align to TRBD1. This CDR3 spans 14 amino acids. V lost 5 bases, J lost 1 base, and 2 bases stayed unmatched. The germline V gene has CDR1 SEHNR and CDR2 FQNEAQ (reference sequence). The CDR3 nucleotides read TGTGCCAGCAGCCGGACAGGGGCGAACACTGAAGCTTTCTTT. Protein product: CASSRTGANTEAFF.

This sequence joins TRBV4-2 and TRBJ2-5, with unresolved D. Germline V gene data show CDR1 as LGHNA and CDR2 as YNFKEQ. V was shortened by 2 bases and J by 4 bases, with 8 bases between the two germline ends. This CDR3 comprises 13 residues. The CDR3 sequence is CASSQRKLETQYF. The CDR3, as DNA: TGTGCCAGCAGCCAAAGAAAACTAGAGACCCAGTACTTC.

This CDR3 reads CASSQDGSDYEQYF. CDR3 DNA: TGCGCCAGCAGCCAGGACGGGAGTGACTACGAGCAGTACTTC. The chain recombines TRBV4-1 with TRBJ2-7; possibly TRBD2 for D (6 bases). CDR1 is MGHRA and CDR2 is YSYEKL in the germline V gene. This CDR3 is 14 amino acids long. V gave up 3 bases and J gave up 3 bases, with 12 bases separating them.

The J gene is TRBJ2-2, the V gene TRBV27; tentatively, D is TRBD2 (6 bases). Germline loops: CDR1 MNHEY, CDR2 SMNVEV (reference sequence). The CDR3 runs 15 residues. V gave up 4 bases and J gave up 4 bases, with 13 bases separating them. As DNA, the CDR3 is TGTGCCAGCAGTTGGTCCGGGAGAGGCACCGGGGAGCTGTTTTTT. It yields the protein CASSWSGRGTGELFF.

The chain links TRBV2 to TRBJ1-1; 9 positions match TRBD1. Germline lookup yields CDR1 SNHLY and CDR2 FYNNEI. This CDR3 has 13 residues. With V trimmed by 6 bases and J by 4 bases, 3 bases remained unmatched. Written as DNA, the CDR3 is TGTGCCAGCAGACAGGGACAGGGCACTGAAGCTTTCTTT. It codes for CASRQGQGTEAFF.

The CDR3 DNA sequence: TGTGCCAGCAGTTCGACAGCCCCACCTCTAGGCTACACCTTC. Protein: CASSSTAPPLGYTF. This sequence joins TRBV27 and TRBJ1-2, with a tentative D call TRBD1 (5 bases). From germline, CDR1 is MNHEY and CDR2 SMNVEV (reference sequence). The CDR3 has 14 residues. V shed 4 bases and J shed 8 bases, with 17 bases lying between them.

The chain links TRBV7-9 to TRBJ1-6, with D perhaps TRBD1 (6 bases). CDR3 length: 14 residues. Looked up from germline, CDR1 is SEHNR and CDR2 is FQNEAQ (reference sequence). The V end was cut by 5 bases, the J end by 9 bases, with 14 bases between. The CDR3 loop reads CASSVQGISSPLHF. The CDR3 nucleotides are TGTGCCAGCAGCGTACAGGGAATCAGTTCACCCCTCCACTTT.

This clone was seen a handful of times. The rearrangement joins TRBV19 to TRBJ1-1, with D perhaps TRBD1 (5 bases). Germline-derived CDR1 and CDR2 are LNHDA and SQIVND (reference sequence). V was cut by 3 bases and J by 1 base, with 12 bases left in between. The CDR3 spans 15 residues. Here the CDR3 DNA reads TGTGCCAGTAGTATCGGAGCGGGGGGGAACACTGAAGCTTTCTTT. This sequence encodes CASSIGAGGNTEAFF.